This T cell receptor beta chain was found in a study of blood T cell repertoires in COVID-19. CDR1 is MNHEY and CDR2 is SMNVEV in the germline V gene (reference sequence). The V end was cut by 4 bases, the J end by 9 bases, with 13 bases between. The CDR3 covers 12 residues. Data came from immunoSEQ multiplex PCR; TCRdb stores just in-frame clones and leaves some out. Of roughly 100,000 clones listed, 80% to 90% are singletons. This receptor was taken from a human donor in a cohort sampled during active COVID-19. The sample taken for sequencing was peripheral blood. This chain links TRBV27 with TRBJ2-7, with D maybe TRBD1 (6 bases). The CDR3 bases are TGTGCCAGCAGTTCCCCACAGGGACGGCAGTACTTC. This sequence encodes CASSSPQGRQYF.